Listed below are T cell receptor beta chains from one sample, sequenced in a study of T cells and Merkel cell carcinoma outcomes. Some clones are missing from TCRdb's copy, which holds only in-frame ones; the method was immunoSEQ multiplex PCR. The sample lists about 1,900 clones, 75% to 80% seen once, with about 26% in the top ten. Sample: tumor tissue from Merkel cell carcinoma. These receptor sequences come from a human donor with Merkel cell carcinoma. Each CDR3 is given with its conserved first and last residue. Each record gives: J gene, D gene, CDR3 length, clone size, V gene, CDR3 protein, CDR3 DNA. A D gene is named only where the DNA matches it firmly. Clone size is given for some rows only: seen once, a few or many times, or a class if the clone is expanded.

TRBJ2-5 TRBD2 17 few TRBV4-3 CASSHGVRTSGQETQYF TGCGCCAGCAGCCATGGGGTCAGGACTAGCGGCCAAGAGACCCAGTACTTC
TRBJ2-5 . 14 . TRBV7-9 CASRKGGTQETQYF TGTGCCAGCAGGAAAGGGGGGACCCAAGAGACCCAGTACTTC
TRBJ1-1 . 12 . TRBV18 CASSPHNTEAFF TGTGCCAGCTCACCACACAACACTGAAGCTTTCTTT
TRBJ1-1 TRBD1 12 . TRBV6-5 CATKTGTAEAFF TGTGCCACCAAGACCGGGACAGCAGAAGCTTTCTTT
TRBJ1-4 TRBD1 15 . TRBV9 CASSLQGVTNEKLFF TGTGCCAGCAGCCTACAGGGGGTAACTAATGAAAAACTGTTTTTT
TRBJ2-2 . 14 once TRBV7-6 CASSLAGRTGELFF TGTGCCAGCAGCTTAGCGGGAAGGACCGGGGAGCTGTTTTTT
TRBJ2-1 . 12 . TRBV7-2 CASSLAAREHFF TGTGCCAGCAGCTTAGCGGCCAGGGAACATTTCTTC
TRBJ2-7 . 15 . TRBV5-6 CASSFTGAGTYEQYF TGTGCCAGCAGCTTCACCGGGGCGGGAACCTACGAGCAGTACTTC
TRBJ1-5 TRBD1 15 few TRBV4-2 CASSQTRQGAQPQHF TGTGCCAGCAGCCAAACCCGACAGGGAGCCCAGCCCCAGCATTTT
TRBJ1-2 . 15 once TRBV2 CASSEGPAPNYGYTF TGTGCCAGCAGTGAGGGGCCGGCCCCTAACTATGGCTACACCTTC
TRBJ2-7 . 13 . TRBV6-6 CASSYGAGGEQYF TGTGCCAGCAGTTACGGAGCCGGCGGCGAGCAGTACTTC
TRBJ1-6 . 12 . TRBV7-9 CASSLDSPPLHF TGTGCCAGCAGCTTAGATTCGCCACCCCTCCACTTT
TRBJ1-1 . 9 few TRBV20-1 CSADPEAFF TGCAGTGCCGACCCTGAAGCTTTCTTT
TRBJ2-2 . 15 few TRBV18 CASSRGALDTGELFF TGTGCCAGCTCACGTGGCGCGTTGGACACCGGGGAGCTGTTTTTT
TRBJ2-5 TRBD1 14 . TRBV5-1 CASSADRVDKTQYF TGCGCCAGCAGCGCGGACAGGGTAGACAAGACCCAGTACTTC
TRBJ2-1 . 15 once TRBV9 CASSVGSGPYNEQFF TGTGCCAGCAGCGTAGGTAGCGGACCCTACAATGAGCAGTTCTTC
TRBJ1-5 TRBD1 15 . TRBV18 CASSPTGAHNQPQHF TGTGCCAGCTCACCGACAGGGGCCCACAATCAGCCCCAGCATTTT
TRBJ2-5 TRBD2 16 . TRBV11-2 CASSLGTSGGEETQYF TGTGCCAGCAGCTTAGGCACTAGCGGGGGGGAAGAGACCCAGTACTTC
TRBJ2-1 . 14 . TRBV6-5 CASSYSLVGNEQFF TGTGCCAGCAGTTACTCCCTAGTGGGCAATGAGCAGTTCTTC
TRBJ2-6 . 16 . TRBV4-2 CASSQAVESGANVLTF TGTGCCAGCAGCCAAGCGGTAGAATCTGGGGCCAACGTCCTGACTTTC
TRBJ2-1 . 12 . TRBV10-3 CAISESSHEQFF TGTGCCATCAGTGAGTCGAGTCATGAGCAGTTCTTC
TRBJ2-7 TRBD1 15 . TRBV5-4 CASSRRGQGLREQYF TGTGCCAGCAGCAGAAGGGGACAGGGGTTAAGGGAGCAGTACTTC
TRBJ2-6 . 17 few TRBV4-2 CASSQDVVPSGANVLTF TGTGCCAGCAGCCAAGATGTAGTCCCCTCTGGGGCCAACGTCCTGACTTTC
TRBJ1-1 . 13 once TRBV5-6 CASSLGSYPEAFF TGTGCCAGCAGCTTAGGGTCCTACCCTGAAGCTTTCTTT
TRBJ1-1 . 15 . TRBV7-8 CASSLRQASGIEAFF TGTGCCAGCAGCTTAAGACAGGCGTCTGGTATCGAGGCTTTCTTT
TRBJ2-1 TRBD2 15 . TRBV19 CASSLAGDAYNEQFF TGTGCCAGTAGTCTAGCGGGAGACGCCTACAATGAGCAGTTCTTC
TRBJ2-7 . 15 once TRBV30 CAWSGGQGMSYEQYF TGTGCCTGGAGTGGCGGCCAGGGGATGTCCTACGAGCAGTACTTC
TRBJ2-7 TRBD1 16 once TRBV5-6 CASSLGGVTGYYEQYF TGTGCCAGCAGCTTGGGGGGCGTGACAGGGTACTACGAGCAGTACTTC
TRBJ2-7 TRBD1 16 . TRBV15 CATSPTTRQGIYEQYF TGTGCCACCAGCCCGACAACGAGACAGGGGATCTACGAGCAGTACTTC
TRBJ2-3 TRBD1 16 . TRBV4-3 CASSHIGTGNTDTQYF TGCGCCAGCAGCCACATTGGGACAGGGAACACAGATACGCAGTATTTT
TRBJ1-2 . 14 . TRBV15 CATSRDPVLYGYTF TGTGCCACCAGCAGAGATCCCGTCCTCTATGGCTACACCTTC
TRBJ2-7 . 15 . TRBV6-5 CASSLEGGSSYEQYF TGTGCCAGCAGCCTGGAAGGGGGGAGCTCCTACGAGCAGTACTTC
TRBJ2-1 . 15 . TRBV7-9 CASSLATTYYNEQFF TGTGCCAGCAGCTTAGCGACTACCTACTACAATGAGCAGTTCTTC
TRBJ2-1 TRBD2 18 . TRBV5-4 CASSRGTSGVISYNEQFF TGTGCCAGCAGCCGCGGGACTAGCGGGGTAATCTCCTACAATGAGCAGTTCTTC
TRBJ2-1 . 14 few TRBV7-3 CASSLLGQGTAQFF TGTGCCAGCAGCTTACTTGGGCAGGGCACCGCGCAGTTCTTC
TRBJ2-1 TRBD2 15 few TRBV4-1 CASSPGTSGVNEQFF TGCGCCAGCAGCCCCGGGACTAGCGGGGTCAATGAGCAGTTCTTC
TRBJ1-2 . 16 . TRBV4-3 CASSQEWGEAASGYTF TGCGCCAGCAGCCAAGAATGGGGGGAAGCCGCTAGTGGCTACACCTTC
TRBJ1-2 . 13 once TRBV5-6 CASSWGQGYGYTF TGTGCCAGCAGCTGGGGCCAGGGCTATGGCTACACCTTC
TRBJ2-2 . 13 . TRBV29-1 CSVVGANTGELFF TGCAGCGTCGTAGGGGCGAACACCGGGGAGCTGTTTTTT
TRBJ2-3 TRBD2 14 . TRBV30 CAWSLAGASDTQYF TGTGCCTGGAGTTTAGCGGGAGCTTCAGATACGCAGTATTTT
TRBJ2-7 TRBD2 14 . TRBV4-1 CASSQRGGDYEQYF TGCGCCAGCAGCCAACGTGGGGGGGACTACGAGCAGTACTTC